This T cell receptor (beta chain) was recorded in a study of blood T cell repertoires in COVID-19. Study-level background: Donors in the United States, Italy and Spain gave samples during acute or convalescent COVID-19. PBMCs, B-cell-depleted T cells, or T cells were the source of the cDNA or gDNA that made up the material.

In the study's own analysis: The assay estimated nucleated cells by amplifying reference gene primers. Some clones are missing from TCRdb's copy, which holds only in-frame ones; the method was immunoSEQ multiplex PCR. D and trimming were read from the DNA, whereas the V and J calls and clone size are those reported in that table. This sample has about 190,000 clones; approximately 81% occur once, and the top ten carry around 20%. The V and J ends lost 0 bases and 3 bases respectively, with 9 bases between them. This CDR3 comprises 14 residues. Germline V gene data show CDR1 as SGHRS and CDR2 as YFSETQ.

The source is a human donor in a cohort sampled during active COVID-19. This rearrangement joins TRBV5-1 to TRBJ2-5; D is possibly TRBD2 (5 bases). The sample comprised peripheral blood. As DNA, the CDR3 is TGCGCCAGCAGCTTGGTTGGGAGAGAAGAGACCCAGTACTTC. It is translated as CASSLVGREETQYF.